The 12 T cell receptor beta chains listed next were all sequenced from one sample in a study of monozygotic twins with inflammatory bowel disease. TCRdb re-called the 5' RACE reads and shows each CDR3 protein once, DNA omitted. The sample table sets out around 450,000 distinct CDR3 sequences. The material sequenced was blood. The origin of the receptors is a human donor with ulcerative colitis or Crohn's disease, or a healthy co-twin of an affected twin (not recorded which).

V and J are TRBV7-8 and TRBJ2-2; absent DNA, TCRdb's TRBD2 call cannot be checked. The CDR3 has 17 residues. Germline-derived CDR1 and CDR2 are SGHVS and FQNEAQ. The CDR3 here is CASSPLGLASHTGELFF.

The chain uses TRBV5-4 and TRBJ1-4. This CDR3 region has 14 residues. Germline CDR1 is SGHNT and CDR2 is YYREEE (reference sequence). CDR3 loop: CASSQGPAMGELFF.

CDR3 region: CASSLQAGQQETQYF. The rearrangement links TRBV7-3 to TRBJ2-5; TCRdb gives TRBD1 as the D gene, but with no DNA this cannot be confirmed. This CDR3 comprises 15 residues. Germline CDR1 reads SGHTA; CDR2 reads FQGTGA.

The CDR3 sequence is CASSFTPGAGSYEQYF. The chain combines TRBV12-3 or TRBV12-4 with TRBJ2-7; checking the TCRdb D call of TRBD1 is not possible without DNA. This CDR3 comprises 16 residues.

The rearrangement links TRBV19 to TRBJ1-1. This CDR3 spans 12 amino acids. CDR1 LNHDA and CDR2 SQIVND come from the germline V gene (reference sequence). CDR3 loop: CASNRMDTEAFF.

The chain is built from TRBV12-3 or TRBV12-4 and TRBJ2-1. This CDR3 comprises 15 residues. The CDR3 spells CASSSELDKYNEQFF.

The chain recombines TRBV20-1 with TRBJ1-2. The CDR3 totals 16 residues. Germline lookup yields CDR1 DFQATT and CDR2 SNEGSKA (reference sequence). The CDR3 loop is CSAGGGPELANYGYTF.

V is TRBV7-3 and J is TRBJ1-5; the TCRdb D gene call, TRBD1, has no DNA to confirm it. The germline gives CDR1 SGHTA, CDR2 FQGTGA. The CDR3 length is 14 residues. CDR3 sequence reads: CASSPGPDNQPQHF.

The chain employs TRBV7-3 and TRBJ2-2; TCRdb selects TRBD1, and the lack of DNA leaves this call unchecked. The V gene's germline CDR1 is SGHTA and CDR2 FQGTGA. The CDR3 loop spans 15 amino acids. This CDR3 reads CASSLGGLRGGELFF. Complete variable domain (other parts from reference TRBV7-3 and TRBJ2-2): GAGVSQTPSNKVTEKGKYVELRCDPISGHTALYWYRQSLGQGPEFLIYFQGTGAADDSGLPNDRFFAVRPEGSVSTLKIQRTERGDSAVYLCASSLGGLRGGELFFGEGSRLTVL.

The V and J genes are TRBV5-1 and TRBJ2-2; TCRdb calls TRBD2, which cannot be checked without DNA. Germline V gives CDR1 SGHRS, CDR2 YFSETQ. The length of the CDR3 is 14 residues. CDR3 residues: CASSLREYTGELFF. Supplemented by reference TRBV5-1 and TRBJ2-2, the full variable domain reads KAGVTQTPRYLIKTRGQQVTLSCSPISGHRSVSWYQQTPGQGLQFLFEYFSETQRNKGNFPGRFSGRQFSNSRSEMNVSTLELGDSALYLCASSLREYTGELFFGEGSRLTVL.

This chain connects TRBV12-3 or TRBV12-4 to TRBJ2-7; TCRdb selects TRBD1, and the lack of DNA leaves this call unchecked. The CDR3 is 15 amino acids. The CDR3 loop is CASGTSGIKGYEQYF.

The V and J genes are TRBV29-1 and TRBJ2-7. Germline V gene sequence: CDR1 SQVTM, CDR2 ANQGSEA. The CDR3 loop spans 11 amino acids. CDR3 sequence: CSVAKSYEQYF.